These 31 T cell receptor beta chains were sequenced from one sample in a study of blood T cells in healthy people across ages. Next came a second PCR, run for about 7 to 12 cycles, which used a sample-barcoded 5' primer along with a J-beta primer mix. One entry per CDR3 protein results from TCRdb running MiXCR on the 5' RACE reads. The sample records hundreds of thousands of distinct CDR3 sequences, 44% being singletons. Specimen: blood. The receptors come from a man in his 60s in good health.

The chain carries TRBV25-1 and TRBJ1-5, with D perhaps matching TRBD1 (6 bases). This CDR3 spans 16 amino acids. Trimming pared 2 bases from V and 3 bases from J, leaving 14 bases between. Germline CDR1 reads MGHDK; CDR2 reads SYGVNS. DNA for the CDR3: TGTGCCAGCAGTGAACCCTCAGGGGAGCCCAATCAGCCCCAGCATTTT. It is translated as CASSEPSGEPNQPQHF.

The rearrangement uses TRBV15 and TRBJ2-1; 7 nucleotides line up with TRBD2. This CDR3 region has 17 residues. The ends lost 1 base at V and 0 bases at J; junction bases unmatched: 6. Germline V gene data show CDR1 as LNHNV and CDR2 as YYDKDF (reference sequence). Written as DNA, the CDR3 is TGTGCCACCAGCAGAGGATTCCAGCGGGACTCCTACAATGAGCAGTTCTTC. Its translation is CATSRGFQRDSYNEQFF.

The chain combines TRBV27 with TRBJ2-1; D is uncertain. The CDR3 totals 14 residues. The V gene lost 6 bases and the J gene lost 9 bases, with 18 bases spanning the gap. From germline, CDR1 is MNHEY and CDR2 SMNVEV (reference sequence). CDR3 coding DNA: TGTGCCAGCAGCCCCTCCCGCTCCTCCTTTGAGCAGTTCTTC. The encoded protein is CASSPSRSSFEQFF.

CDR3 in amino acids: CASSSDSPNTEAFF. As DNA, the CDR3 is TGTGCCAGCAGCTCAGACAGCCCGAACACTGAAGCTTTCTTT. The chain employs TRBV12-3 or TRBV12-4 and TRBJ1-1; D might be TRBD1 (5 bases). This CDR3 contains 14 residues. Trimming removed 6 bases at V and 1 base at J, with 12 bases between.

The CDR3 region is CASSTRPTSGANTGELFF. The CDR3 coding sequence is TGTGCCAGCAGCACGCGCCCGACTAGCGGGGCGAACACCGGGGAGCTGTTTTTT. The chain joins TRBV9 to TRBJ2-2; 11 positions match TRBD2. This CDR3 has 18 amino acids. V dropped 4 bases and J dropped 0; count of bases not matched to a gene: 8. CDR1 and CDR2 (germline): SGDLS, YYNGEE.

The rearrangement links TRBV27 to TRBJ2-6, with 8 bases identical to TRBD2. Germline V gene lookup returns CDR1 MNHEY and CDR2 SMNVEV (reference sequence). The CDR3 totals 16 residues. Trimming at V came to 4 bases and at J to 2 bases, leaving 4 bases not matched to a gene. CDR3 sequence reads: CASSSTGGPGANVLTF. CDR3 nucleotides: TGTGCCAGCAGTTCGACGGGGGGGCCTGGGGCCAACGTCCTGACTTTC.

In this sample, this clonotype turned up a few times. Given a much more abundant clone one base away, this may be a read error. The rearrangement joins TRBV3-1 to TRBJ2-1; D uncertain. The germline V and J ends were trimmed by 3 bases and 4 bases, with 10 bases remaining between them. From germline, CDR1 is LGHDT and CDR2 YNNKEL (reference sequence). CDR3 length: 14 amino acids. CDR3 nucleotide sequence: TGTGCCAGCAGCCAGGCTGGCAGGTACAATGAGCAGTTCTTC. It codes for CASSQAGRYNEQFF.

This clonotype appeared many times. The chain has TRBV20-1 and TRBJ1-2; unclear D gene. Germline CDR1 reads DFQATT; CDR2 reads SNEGSKA (reference sequence). The CDR3 loop spans 13 amino acids. V lost 4 bases to trimming and J lost 8 bases, with 17 bases between them. For the CDR3, the DNA is TGCAGTGCTACGGGTGGGCCTGAGCAGGGCTACACCTTC. Amino acid sequence: CSATGGPEQGYTF.

In its sample, this clonotype was seen a few times. The chain has TRBV20-1 and TRBJ2-1; D possibly corresponds to TRBD2 (6 bases). The germline CDR1 and CDR2 sequences are DFQATT and SNEGSKA (reference sequence). V was trimmed by 6 bases and J by 6 bases, leaving 15 bases between them. The CDR3 sequence is 13 residues long. CDR3 loop: CSALRREGNEQFF. The CDR3 nucleotides are TGCAGTGCCCTGAGGAGGGAAGGCAATGAGCAGTTCTTC.

The rearrangement links TRBV11-2 to TRBJ2-3, with D possibly matching TRBD1 (5 bases). Trimming took off 1 base at V and 4 bases at J, with 15 bases between the two ends. This CDR3 is 16 amino acids long. The V gene's germline CDR1 is SGHAT and CDR2 FQNNGV. The CDR3 DNA sequence: TGTGCCAGCAGCTTAGTGGCAGGGTCTCGTTCAGATACGCAGTATTTT. Its translation is CASSLVAGSRSDTQYF.

Remarks on this clonotype: A much more abundant neighbour one base away suggests this may be a read error. This sequence joins TRBV9 and TRBJ2-5, with D hard to call. V was trimmed by 0 bases and J by 11 bases, leaving 14 bases between them. This CDR3 has 13 amino acids. Germline CDR1 and CDR2: SGDLS and YYNGEE. The CDR3 loop reads CASSVGEYNEQYF. The DNA for the CDR3 is TGTGCCAGCAGCGTAGGGGAATACAATGAGCAGTACTTC.

On this clonotype itself: A single base separates this from a much larger clone, so it may be a read error. The gene calls are TRBV29-1 and TRBJ2-5, with D hard to call. The germline V gene encodes CDR1 SQVTM and CDR2 ANQGSEA. CDR3 length: 15 amino acids. The V and J ends lost 1 base and 11 bases respectively, with 23 bases between them. CDR3 nucleotides: TGCAGCGTTGAAGGTATTACGAGCTCCTACAATGAGCAGTACTTC. This sequence encodes CSVEGITSSYNEQYF.

This clonotype occurred once. V is TRBV5-1 and J is TRBJ2-1; D tentatively fits TRBD1 or TRBD2 (5 bases each). Trimming stripped 4 bases from V and 5 bases from J, with 16 bases between. The CDR3 totals 15 residues. Germline lookup yields CDR1 SGHRS and CDR2 YFSETQ. This CDR3 is CASSGTGRGDNEQFF. The CDR3 DNA follows: TGCGCCAGCAGCGGAACGGGTCGAGGGGACAATGAGCAGTTCTTC.

The chain recombines TRBV7-9 with TRBJ1-1; no definite D call. Germline assignment: CDR1 SEHNR and CDR2 FQNEAQ (reference sequence). Between the trimmed V and J ends, which lost 5 bases and 6 bases, there was a span of 16 bases. This CDR3 contains 14 residues. CDR3 loop: CASSPDHPWAEAFF. CDR3 nucleotide sequence: TGTGCCAGCAGCCCCGACCATCCTTGGGCTGAAGCTTTCTTT.

This clonotype has only a few counts. The gene calls are TRBV27 and TRBJ1-4; no firm D call. Germline CDR1 and CDR2: MNHEY and SMNVEV (reference sequence). The V end lost 6 bases, the J end lost 7 bases, and 12 bases lay between the germline ends. The CDR3 covers 13 residues. CDR3 sequence: CASSRQRGEKLFF. The CDR3 nucleotides are TGTGCCAGCAGCCGGCAGCGAGGTGAAAAACTGTTTTTT.

Worth noting for this clonotype: Relative to the germline gene, one junction end is altered; a read error may explain this. The rearrangement joins TRBV30 to TRBJ2-7; the match to TRBD1 covers 9 bases. This CDR3 has 15 amino acids. Looked up from germline, CDR1 is GTSNPN and CDR2 is SVGIG (reference sequence). The DNA for the CDR3 is TGTGCCTGGACCAACCCGGGACAGGGTCGCCTGGAGCAATACTTC. It yields the protein CAWTNPGQGRLEQYF. Looking up the rest from reference TRBV30 and TRBJ2-7 gives the full variable domain: SQTIHQWPATLVQPVGSPLSLECTVEGTSNPNLYWYRQAAGRGLQLLFYSVGIGQISSEVPQNLSASRPQDRQFILSSKKLLLSDSGFYLCAWTNPGQGRLEQYFGPGTRLTVT.

This clonotype was recorded at least ten times. V gene TRBV11-3 combines with J gene TRBJ2-1, with TRBD2 as a possible D gene (5 bases). V lost 4 bases and J 9 bases, leaving 16 bases between the germline ends. The length of the CDR3 is 14 residues. Germline values: CDR1 SGHNT, CDR2 YENEEA. This CDR3 is CASSSTPAAPEQFF. In DNA form, the CDR3 reads TGTGCCAGCAGCTCTACCCCAGCGGCTCCTGAGCAGTTCTTC.

The V and J genes are TRBV12-3 or TRBV12-4 and TRBJ2-7, with 10 nucleotides matching TRBD2. The CDR3 has 17 residues. The ends lost 6 bases at V and 3 bases at J; junction bases unmatched: 14. Here the CDR3 reads CASSPTGSPSGGYEQYF. In nucleotides, the CDR3 is TGTGCCAGCAGCCCCACGGGGAGTCCTAGCGGGGGCTACGAGCAGTACTTC.

The chain has TRBV20-1 and TRBJ2-5; 10 bases are a match to TRBD2. The CDR3 loop spans 16 amino acids. Losses at the gene ends were 1 base for V and 5 bases for J; bases not matched to a gene: 10. Germline CDR1 reads DFQATT; CDR2 reads SNEGSKA (reference sequence). The CDR3 sequence is CSARVGLAGAGETQYF. As DNA, the CDR3 is TGCAGTGCTAGAGTGGGGCTAGCGGGGGCAGGGGAGACCCAGTACTTC.

CDR3 sequence: CSASLVGYTQYF. The CDR3, as DNA: TGCAGTGCTAGCCTAGTCGGGTATACGCAGTATTTT. The chain uses TRBV20-1 and TRBJ2-3; no definite D call. The CDR3 is 12 residues long. CDR1 is DFQATT, CDR2 SNEGSKA, per germline (reference sequence). V was cut by 3 bases and J by 7 bases, with 11 bases left in between.

This clonotype was counted between two and nine times. Here the CDR3 DNA reads TGTGCCAGCAGGAGAGCGGGGGGGTTTAATGAGCAGTACTTC. Translating it yields CASRRAGGFNEQYF. V gene TRBV6-2 or TRBV6-3 combines with J gene TRBJ2-7, with TRBD2 identical over 10 bases. V was pared by 6 bases and J by 7 bases, with 9 bases of the junction left unmatched. The CDR3 consists of 14 residues. Germline loops: CDR1 MNHEY, CDR2 SVGEGT.

This chain links TRBV12-3 or TRBV12-4 with TRBJ2-7, with D unresolved. V lost 3 bases, J lost 5 bases, and 14 bases lay in between. The CDR3 has 14 residues. CDR3 amino acids: CASSFSRRGHEQYF. CDR3 coding DNA: TGTGCCAGCAGTTTTTCTCGTCGCGGCCACGAGCAGTACTTC.

This clonotype was picked up one time. This clone may be a read error of a much larger clone one base away. This sequence joins TRBV20-1 and TRBJ2-1; the D gene is possibly TRBD2 (5 bases). Per the germline V gene, CDR1 is DFQATT and CDR2 is SNEGSKA (reference sequence). V was pared by 6 bases and J by 13 bases, with 22 bases between. The CDR3 is 13 residues long. The CDR3 protein is CSAPDSTLETQFF. The CDR3 DNA sequence: TGCAGTGCCCCAGACTCAACACTAGAGACCCAGTTCTTC.

This chain connects TRBV23-1 to TRBJ1-4; no definite D call. TRBV23-1 is treated as an ORF (open reading frame) with a function not yet certain. This CDR3 spans 11 amino acids. Trimming removed 3 bases at V and 14 bases at J, with 10 bases between. CDR3 protein: CASSQSGFLFF. The DNA of the CDR3 is TGCGCCAGCAGTCAGTCCGGATTTCTGTTTTTT.

The chain links TRBV7-2 to TRBJ2-5; tentative D call: TRBD1 (7 bases). The end of the DNA aligns better with TRBJ2-7, so the J call may be wrong. The germline gives CDR1 SGHTA, CDR2 FQGNSA. The length of the CDR3 is 13 residues. In nucleotides, the CDR3 is TGTGCCAGCAGCTTCAGGGGGGTTGGCGAGCAGTACTTC. Translated, it gives CASSFRGVGEQYF.

This chain joins TRBV28 and TRBJ2-3; D is unclear. Between the trimmed V and J ends, which lost 5 bases and 4 bases, there was a span of 4 bases. The CDR3 extends over 11 amino acids. Germline assignment: CDR1 MDHEN and CDR2 SYDVKM. This CDR3 is CASSTADTQYF. CDR3 DNA sequence: TGTGCCAGCAGTACCGCAGATACGCAGTATTTT.

The chain employs TRBV29-1 and TRBJ2-3; D gene uncertain. With 4 bases removed from V and 6 bases from J, the gap between germline ends came to 8 bases. CDR1 SQVTM and CDR2 ANQGSEA come from the germline V gene. There are 11 residues in the CDR3. The CDR3 sequence: CSVGYGDTQYF. The CDR3 bases are TGCAGCGTTGGATACGGGGATACGCAGTATTTT.

A word on this clonotype: Being one base from a much bigger clone, this may be a read error. V gene TRBV6-1 combines with J gene TRBJ2-7; 12 nucleotides agree with TRBD1. This CDR3 region has 15 residues. CDR1 and CDR2 (germline): MNHNS, SASEGT. The chain's CDR3 is CASRPGQGASYEQYF. The CDR3 DNA reads TGTGCCAGCAGGCCGGGACAGGGGGCGTCCTATGAGCAGTACTTC.

There are a few counts of this clonotype. The rearrangement links TRBV6-1 to TRBJ2-5; 8 nucleotides agree with TRBD2. V shed 6 bases and J 5 bases; nucleotides not matched to a gene: 11. Germline lookup yields CDR1 MNHNS and CDR2 SASEGT. This CDR3 contains 15 residues. This chain's CDR3 is CASSPSGTRVETQYF. CDR3 bases: TGTGCCAGCAGCCCCTCCGGGACTAGAGTCGAGACCCAGTACTTC.

The rearrangement joins TRBV7-9 to TRBJ2-5, with TRBD1 matching over 7 bases. CDR1 is SEHNR and CDR2 is FQNEAQ in the germline V gene (reference sequence). The trim removed 1 base at V and 2 bases at J, leaving 4 bases unmatched. This CDR3 region has 15 residues. DNA for the CDR3: TGTGCCAGCAGCTTAGGCAGGGGGTGGCAAGAGACCCAGTACTTC. This translates into CASSLGRGWQETQYF.

This chain connects TRBV10-3 to TRBJ2-2; 10 positions agree with TRBD1. The V segment lost 2 bases and the J segment 3 bases; nucleotides outside the gene matches: 6. Germline V lookup: CDR1 ENHRY, CDR2 SYGVKD. This CDR3 is built from 17 residues. The CDR3 nucleotides are TGTGCCATCAGTGAGGTACCCGGGACAGGGGACACCGGGGAGCTGTTTTTT. Translated: CAISEVPGTGDTGELFF.